This TCR beta chain was captured in a study of cytomegalovirus exposure and HLA in healthy donors. Notes on the study in general: Analysis performed later found roughly 17,000 TCR beta sequences associated with HLA alleles at 0.05 false discovery rate.

Concerning this clone itself: Its antigen is unknown.

PCR primers comprised 60 Vbeta and 13 Jbeta primers. The assay was immunoSEQ multiplex PCR, and TCRdb's table has in-frame clones only and misses some. The data hold roughly 120,000 clones, with about 70% observed a single time. The sequenced material came from PBMCs. The sequence was collected from a woman aged 25 to 39 in good health and CMV-seronegative.

In nucleotides, the CDR3 is TGTGCCAGCAGCTCCAGGAGGGTGGGTGGCTACACCTTC. Translation: CASSSRRVGGYTF. The J gene is TRBJ1-2, the V gene TRBV7-2; D call uncertain. Per the germline V gene, CDR1 is SGHTA and CDR2 is FQGNSA. V was clipped by 4 bases and J by 7 bases, with 13 bases between them. This CDR3 is built from 13 residues.